The 32 T cell receptor beta chains reported below all come from one sample, sequenced in a study of T cell responses to AZD1222 COVID-19 vaccine. Here immunoSEQ multiplex PCR was the method, and the copy in TCRdb shows in-frame clones only, minus some. Among about 81,000 clones, 90% were seen once, and the ten largest hold about 5%. This sample comprised peripheral blood, obtained 28 days after the second AZD1222 dose. Receptors were obtained from an adult who received the AZD1222 COVID-19 vaccine.

This chain joins TRBV28 and TRBJ2-2; TRBD2 agrees at 10 bases. V shed 6 bases and J 2 bases; nucleotides not matched to a gene: 18. This CDR3 comprises 20 residues. Germline loops: CDR1 MDHEN, CDR2 SYDVKM. The CDR3: CASSPRVAGGLLTNTGELFF. The CDR3 region has the DNA TGTGCCAGCAGCCCTCGCGTAGCGGGGGGCCTCCTTACCAACACCGGGGAGCTGTTTTTT.

This rearrangement joins TRBV10-1 to TRBJ1-1; a possible D gene is TRBD1 (5 bases). The CDR3 spans 13 residues. The ends were cut back, 5 bases at V and 3 bases at J, with 10 bases in the middle. Germline lookup yields CDR1 WNHNN and CDR2 SYGVQD (reference sequence). The CDR3 bases are TGCGCCAGCAGTCCAGGGTTGTACACTGAAGCTTTCTTT. This translates into CASSPGLYTEAFF.

The V gene is TRBV2, the J gene TRBJ1-4, with TRBD1 matching over 7 bases. The V segment lost 6 bases and the J segment 0 bases; nucleotides outside the gene matches: 4. This CDR3 is 15 amino acids long. Germline V lookup: CDR1 SNHLY, CDR2 FYNNEI. The CDR3 loop is CASRVQGATNEKLFF. The CDR3 region has the DNA TGTGCCAGCAGAGTTCAGGGGGCAACTAATGAAAAACTGTTTTTT.

This chain uses TRBV19 with TRBJ1-5; no firm D call. The CDR3 sequence is 12 residues long. CDR1 is LNHDA and CDR2 is SQIVND in the germline V gene (reference sequence). Trimming took off 4 bases at V and 6 bases at J, with 7 bases between the two ends. The CDR3 DNA reads TGTGCCAGTAGTAGGCGGGCTCAGCCCCAGCATTTT. Its translation: CASSRRAQPQHF.

The chain is built from TRBV6-5 and TRBJ1-2; 10 positions agree with TRBD1. Trimming took 11 bases from V and 8 from J; bases not matched to a gene: 14. Germline assignment: CDR1 MNHEY and CDR2 SVGAGI. CDR3 length: 14 amino acids. DNA for the CDR3: TGTGCCGGAACGACAGGGGGCGCCAGGTACGGCTACACCTTC. Translation: CAGTTGGARYGYTF.

V and J are TRBV29-1 and TRBJ1-1, with D perhaps matching TRBD1 (6 bases). The V end lost 5 bases, the J end lost 1 base, and 14 bases lay between the germline ends. The germline CDR1 and CDR2 sequences are SQVTM and ANQGSEA. The length of the CDR3 is 14 residues. DNA for the CDR3: TGCAGCGTTAACAGGGACGCCGGGAACACTGAAGCTTTCTTT. Translation: CSVNRDAGNTEAFF.

J is TRBJ1-5 and V is TRBV5-1; D unresolved. Trimming took off 0 bases at V and 4 bases at J, with 11 bases between the two ends. This CDR3 contains 15 residues. The germline CDR1 and CDR2 sequences are SGHRS and YFSETQ. DNA for the CDR3: TGCGCCAGCAGCTTGGACGGCGGGCCAAATCAGCCCCAGCATTTT. This encodes CASSLDGGPNQPQHF.

The V gene is TRBV4-3, the J gene TRBJ2-5; 9 positions match TRBD2. CDR3 length equals 15 residues. The J segment lost 1 base and the V segment lost 0 bases, leaving 0 bases of the junction unmatched. CDR1 LGHNA and CDR2 YSLEER come from the germline V gene. The CDR3 loop reads CASSQERGGQETQYF. The CDR3 nucleotides are TGCGCCAGCAGCCAAGAGCGGGGGGGCCAAGAGACCCAGTACTTC.

V is TRBV4-3 and J is TRBJ2-1; a possible D gene is TRBD2 (6 bases). Germline V gives CDR1 LGHNA, CDR2 YSLEER. CDR3 length: 15 amino acids. V lost 0 bases to trimming and J lost 6 bases, with 12 bases between them. CDR3 DNA sequence: TGCGCCAGCAGCCAAGAATTTAGGAGGGGCAATGAGCAGTTCTTC. Its translation is CASSQEFRRGNEQFF.

The chain employs TRBV5-4 and TRBJ1-1, with 9 bases identical to TRBD1. The V gene end was trimmed by 4 bases and the J gene end by 2 bases; junction bases not matched to a gene: 6. Germline V gene lookup returns CDR1 SGHNT and CDR2 YYREEE (reference sequence). There are 15 residues in the CDR3. The CDR3 loop reads CASSPQGQGNTEAFF. In nucleotides, the CDR3 is TGTGCCAGCAGCCCCCAGGGACAGGGAAACACTGAAGCTTTCTTT.

J is TRBJ2-7 and V is TRBV9; 13 bases align to TRBD2. Germline CDR1 and CDR2: SGDLS and YYNGEE. The CDR3 consists of 15 residues. V shed 4 bases and J 2 bases; nucleotides not matched to a gene: 3. The DNA of the CDR3 is TGTGCCAGCAGCAGGACTAGCGGGGGTCCCTACGAGCAGTACTTC. It is translated as CASSRTSGGPYEQYF.

The gene calls are TRBV6-5 and TRBJ2-3; no reliable D call. Germline assignment: CDR1 MNHEY and CDR2 SVGAGI. The CDR3 totals 16 residues. V dropped 2 bases and J dropped 1 base, with 13 bases sitting between them. CDR3 loop: CASSYGASWGTDTQYF. The CDR3 nucleotides are TGTGCCAGCAGTTACGGTGCTAGTTGGGGCACAGATACGCAGTATTTT.

The DNA for the CDR3 is TGTGCCAGCAGCGACTCCGTACAGGGGCAACTTAATGAAAAACTGTTTTTT. Translated, it gives CASSDSVQGQLNEKLFF. The chain carries TRBV2 and TRBJ1-4, with 7 positions matching TRBD1. This CDR3 contains 17 residues. Trimming at V came to 6 bases and at J to 4 bases, leaving 14 bases not matched to a gene. Germline CDR1 SNHLY, CDR2 FYNNEI.

This chain joins TRBV30 and TRBJ1-3; D remains ambiguous. The V and J ends lost 7 bases and 5 bases respectively, with 9 bases between them. Germline V CDR1 and CDR2: GTSNPN, SVGIG (reference sequence). There are 11 residues in the CDR3. CDR3 sequence reads: CALINRNTIYF. The CDR3 coding sequence is TGTGCCTTAATTAATCGAAACACCATATATTTT. Full variable domain (remainder filled in from reference TRBV30 and TRBJ1-3): SQTIHQWPATLVQPVGSPLSLECTVEGTSNPNLYWYRQAAGRGLQLLFYSVGIGQISSEVPQNLSASRPQDRQFILSSKKLLLSDSGFYLCALINRNTIYFGEGSWLTVV.

The chain has TRBV2 and TRBJ2-1; D is possibly TRBD2 (5 bases). Germline CDR1 reads SNHLY; CDR2 reads FYNNEI. V gave up 7 bases and J gave up 5 bases, with 18 bases separating them. CDR3 length: 15 residues. CDR3 nucleotide sequence: TGTGCCAGCATCAAGGGCGGGCATTTAAACAATGAGCAGTTCTTC. It specifies CASIKGGHLNNEQFF.

J is TRBJ1-3 and V is TRBV28; D is ambiguous. In germline, CDR1 is MDHEN, CDR2 SYDVKM. Trimming took off 10 bases at V and 5 bases at J, with 18 bases between the two ends. The CDR3 consists of 14 residues. The CDR3 sequence is CATLGDLSRNTIYF. CDR3 DNA: TGTGCCACCCTCGGGGATCTTTCAAGAAACACCATATATTTT.

CDR3 region: CASSYGGGYGYTF. The CDR3 bases are TGTGCCAGCAGTTACGGAGGGGGCTATGGCTACACCTTC. V gene TRBV6-6 combines with J gene TRBJ1-2; possibly TRBD1 for D (6 bases). The CDR3 is made up of 13 amino acids. The V and J ends lost 2 bases and 4 bases respectively, with 8 bases between them. CDR1 is MNHNY, CDR2 SVGAGI, per germline (reference sequence).

CDR3 sequence: CASSPLVTGVEKLFF. The CDR3 DNA is TGTGCCAGCTCACCGTTAGTGACAGGGGTCGAAAAACTGTTTTTT. The chain is built from TRBV18 and TRBJ1-4, with 8 bases that match TRBD1. Trimming cost V 3 bases and J 8 bases; bases outside gene matches: 8. The CDR3 loop spans 15 amino acids. Germline CDR1 reads KGHSH; CDR2 reads LQKENI.

The chain is built from TRBV27 and TRBJ1-6, with 10 bases aligning to TRBD1. The CDR3 spans 16 residues. Germline CDR1 is MNHEY and CDR2 is SMNVEV (reference sequence). V lost 6 bases and J lost 4; bases outside the gene matches: 6. Here the CDR3 reads CASSPGQGEYNSPLHF. The CDR3 DNA is TGTGCCAGCAGCCCCGGACAGGGGGAATATAATTCACCCCTCCACTTT.

J is TRBJ1-1 and V is TRBV6-5, with no clear D. CDR3 length: 13 residues. Germline lookup yields CDR1 MNHEY and CDR2 SVGAGI. Trimming shortened V by 1 base and J by 4 bases, and 7 bases separated the two germline ends. CDR3 residues: CASSYFGGTEAFF. The CDR3 coding sequence is TGTGCCAGCAGTTACTTCGGCGGCACTGAAGCTTTCTTT.

This clone was counted once. This rearrangement joins TRBV28 to TRBJ1-1; 8 positions agree with TRBD1. CDR1 MDHEN and CDR2 SYDVKM come from the germline V gene. CDR3 length: 14 residues. The trim removed 3 bases at V and 7 bases at J, leaving 7 bases unmatched. CDR3: CASSFSRGPFEAFF. As DNA, the CDR3 is TGTGCCAGCAGTTTCAGCAGGGGGCCCTTTGAAGCTTTCTTT.

The chain links TRBV10-3 to TRBJ1-1; 10 positions agree with TRBD1. Germline V CDR1 and CDR2: ENHRY, SYGVKD. The trim removed 4 bases at V and 12 bases at J, leaving 5 bases unmatched. The CDR3 spans 12 residues. The CDR3 protein is CAISAGQGLTFF. The CDR3 bases are TGTGCCATCAGTGCGGGACAGGGGCTTACTTTCTTT.

For the CDR3, the DNA is TGTGCCAGCAGCGACAGGGTTTCGAACACTGAAGCTTTCTTT. Protein: CASSDRVSNTEAFF. This chain uses TRBV9 with TRBJ1-1, with TRBD1 as a possible D gene (6 bases). The CDR3 sequence is 14 residues long. The germline V gene has CDR1 SGDLS and CDR2 YYNGEE. V lost 3 bases, J lost 1 base, and 10 bases lay in between.

The rearrangement links TRBV4-3 to TRBJ1-5; D is undetermined. V lost 0 bases to trimming and J lost 6 bases, with 9 bases between them. Germline CDR1 and CDR2: LGHNA and YSLEER. CDR3 size: 14 residues. DNA of the CDR3: TGCGCCAGCAGCCAAGATTTAAGCGTTCAGCCCCAGCATTTT. Its translation: CASSQDLSVQPQHF.

The rearrangement joins TRBV3-1 (or the pseudogene TRBV3-2) to TRBJ1-5; D possibly corresponds to TRBD1 (5 bases). This CDR3 contains 13 residues. CDR1 and CDR2 from the germline V gene are LGHDT and YNNKEL (reference sequence). Trimming took 2 bases from V and 11 from J, leaving 13 bases between them. The CDR3 nucleotides are TGTGCCAGCAGCCAAAAGGTGGACACGACCCAGCATTTT. Translation gives CASSQKVDTTQHF.

This clone was counted once. The chain recombines TRBV7-9 with TRBJ1-2; D gene uncertain. The ends were cut back, 5 bases at V and 4 bases at J, with 8 bases in the middle. The germline gives CDR1 SEHNR, CDR2 FQNEAQ (reference sequence). The CDR3 sequence is 12 residues long. CDR3 in amino acids: CASSADVYGYTF. The CDR3 DNA is TGTGCCAGCAGCGCCGACGTCTATGGCTACACCTTC.

This clone was found once. This sequence joins TRBV6-5 and TRBJ1-2; TRBD1 is a possible D gene (6 bases). This CDR3 has 13 amino acids. The germline V and J ends were trimmed by 7 bases and 5 bases, with 14 bases remaining between them. CDR1 is MNHEY and CDR2 is SVGAGI in the germline V gene. This chain's CDR3 is CASTNGGLYGYTF. In DNA, the CDR3 is TGTGCCAGCACCAACGGGGGGCTGTATGGCTACACCTTC.

The CDR3 nucleotides are TGTGCCAGCAGAACGGCCTATGGCTACACCTTC. As protein: CASRTAYGYTF. J is TRBJ1-2 and V is TRBV28; D unclear. Trimming shortened V by 6 bases and J by 4 bases, and 6 bases separated the two germline ends. The CDR3 runs 11 residues. Germline V gene data show CDR1 as MDHEN and CDR2 as SYDVKM.

On this clone itself: The junction shows a germline mismatch at one end, possibly a read error. DNA for the CDR3: TGTGCCAGCAGCTTAGGAAGGGGGCCTGAGGATGATTTT. It translates to CASSLGRGPEDDF. The J gene is TRBJ1-3, the V gene TRBV7-2, with 7 nucleotides matching TRBD1. The CDR3 covers 13 residues. In germline, CDR1 is SGHTA, CDR2 FQGNSA.

CDR3 region: CASSHGGVQYF. The DNA for the CDR3 is TGTGCCAGCAGTCACGGGGGGGTGCAGTACTTC. The rearrangement links TRBV6-6 to TRBJ2-7, with 8 bases lining up with TRBD2. CDR3 length: 11 residues. Per the germline V gene, CDR1 is MNHNY and CDR2 is SVGAGI (reference sequence). Trimming took 5 bases from V and 9 from J; bases not matched to a gene: 3.

This clone was counted a single time. At one end the junction does not follow the germline gene, possibly because of a read error. This sequence joins TRBV15 and TRBJ1-2; TRBD1 is a possible D gene (5 bases). The CDR3 runs 12 residues. Germline lookup yields CDR1 LNHNV and CDR2 YYDKDF (reference sequence). The CDR3 region has the DNA TGTGCCACCAGCAGAGATGGGACGGAGGCCCTCTTC. As protein: CATSRDGTEALF.

The chain combines TRBV19 with TRBJ2-3; no reliable D call. CDR1 is LNHDA, CDR2 SQIVND, per germline (reference sequence). Trimming pared 6 bases from V and 8 bases from J, leaving 9 bases between. The CDR3 is 11 amino acids. The CDR3 here is CASRERITQYF. CDR3 bases: TGTGCCAGTAGGGAGAGGATTACGCAGTATTTT.